Shown below are 14 T cell receptor beta chains from a single sample sequenced in a study of blood T cell repertoires in COVID-19. The table came from immunoSEQ multiplex PCR; TCRdb's copy has only in-frame clones and leaves some out. This table has under 250,000 clones, 65% to 85% appearing once. What was sequenced was peripheral blood. All receptors come from a human donor in a cohort sampled during active COVID-19.

The V and J genes are TRBV7-2 and TRBJ1-3, with D unclear. This CDR3 has 15 amino acids. Germline V lookup: CDR1 SGHTA, CDR2 FQGNSA. Trimming removed 6 bases from V and 0 bases from J, with 12 bases in between. In DNA, the CDR3 is TGTGCCAGCAGACCTACAAGACTCTCTGGAAACACCATATATTTT. Translating gives CASRPTRLSGNTIYF. Together with reference TRBV7-2 and TRBJ1-3, the CDR3 gives the full variable domain: GAGVSQSPSNKVTEKGKDVELRCDPISGHTALYWYRQSLGQGLEFLIYFQGNSAPDKSGLPSDRFSAERTGGSVSTLTIQRTQQEDSAVYLCASRPTRLSGNTIYFGEGSWLTVV.

This chain links TRBV7-9 with TRBJ1-1; D is unclear. The V end was cut by 5 bases, the J end by 4 bases, with 8 bases between. CDR3 length: 12 amino acids. CDR1 and CDR2 from the germline V gene are SEHNR and FQNEAQ (reference sequence). Written as DNA, the CDR3 is TGTGCCAGCAGCCGGTCAACCACTGAAGCTTTCTTT. It specifies CASSRSTTEAFF. The full variable domain, completed using reference TRBV7-9 and TRBJ1-1, is DTGVSQNPRHKITKRGQNVTFRCDPISEHNRLYWYRQTLGQGPEFLTYFQNEAQLEKSRLLSDRFSAERPKGSFSTLEIQRTEQGDSAMYLCASSRSTTEAFFGQGTRLTVV.

The rearrangement joins TRBV6-5 to TRBJ1-4, with a weak D call TRBD1 (5 bases). The V gene's germline CDR1 is MNHEY and CDR2 SVGAGI. Deletions cut 6 bases from V and 0 bases from J, with 11 bases between. The CDR3 sequence is 15 residues long. The CDR3 is CASSLETATNEKLFF. The CDR3 DNA reads TGTGCCAGCAGCTTAGAGACAGCAACTAATGAAAAACTGTTTTTT.

This chain links TRBV18 with TRBJ2-1, with TRBD2 matching 11 bases. Losses at the gene ends were 2 bases for V and 7 bases for J; bases not matched to a gene: 7. The germline CDR1 and CDR2 sequences are KGHSH and LQKENI. The CDR3 consists of 16 residues. The CDR3 nucleotides read TGTGCCAGCTCACCAAAGCTAGCGGGAGGTCAGAATGAGCAGTTCTTC. Encoded protein: CASSPKLAGGQNEQFF.

This chain connects TRBV5-4 to TRBJ1-1; 12 nucleotides agree with TRBD1. CDR1 is SGHNT and CDR2 is YYREEE in the germline V gene (reference sequence). CDR3 length equals 16 residues. V lost 0 bases and J lost 5; bases outside the gene matches: 5. The CDR3 bases are TGTGCCAGCAGCTTGGGGGGACAGGGGGCGGGAACTGAAGCTTTCTTT. It encodes CASSLGGQGAGTEAFF.

The genes are TRBV6-6 and TRBJ1-5, with a tentative D call TRBD1 (5 bases). The germline CDR1 and CDR2 sequences are MNHNY and SVGAGI (reference sequence). This CDR3 region has 14 residues. V lost 7 bases to trimming and J lost 2 bases, with 12 bases between them. This CDR3 is CASNNRGGNQPQHF. The CDR3 DNA is TGTGCCAGCAATAATAGGGGTGGCAATCAGCCCCAGCATTTT.

In the case of this clone: Other DNA sequences within the sample encode an identical CDR3. The genes are TRBV11-2 and TRBJ1-5; D ambiguous. Germline V gene data show CDR1 as SGHAT and CDR2 as FQNNGV. V was trimmed by 0 bases and J by 4 bases, leaving 4 bases between them. The length of the CDR3 is 13 residues. The CDR3 sequence: CASSLDRNQPQHF. The CDR3 nucleotides are TGTGCCAGCAGCTTAGACAGGAATCAGCCCCAGCATTTT. Full variable domain (missing parts from reference TRBV11-2 and TRBJ1-5): EAGVAQSPRYKIIEKRQSVAFWCNPISGHATLYWYQQILGQGPKLLIQFQNNGVVDDSQLPKDRFSAERLKGVDSTLKIQPAKLEDSAVYLCASSLDRNQPQHFGDGTRLSIL.

V gene TRBV7-2 combines with J gene TRBJ1-6, with TRBD1 identical over 10 bases. Germline CDR1 SGHTA, CDR2 FQGNSA. The CDR3 length is 15 residues. With V trimmed by 5 bases and J by 10 bases, 8 bases remained unmatched. For the CDR3, the DNA is TGTGCCAGCAGCCCCGGGACAGGGGCGAGGTCACCCCTCCACTTT. It translates to CASSPGTGARSPLHF.

The rearrangement uses TRBV20-1 and TRBJ2-1, with D maybe TRBD1 (5 bases). This CDR3 contains 13 residues. The V end was cut by 3 bases, the J end by 4 bases, with 10 bases between. Germline V gene sequence: CDR1 DFQATT, CDR2 SNEGSKA (reference sequence). The CDR3 protein is CSASGAGYNEQFF. CDR3 in DNA: TGCAGTGCTAGTGGGGCAGGATACAATGAGCAGTTCTTC.

This clone was seen a handful of times. The chain recombines TRBV2 with TRBJ1-3; D is uncertain. V shed 2 bases and J shed 0 bases, with 8 bases lying between them. Germline lookup yields CDR1 SNHLY and CDR2 FYNNEI. CDR3 length equals 15 residues. For the CDR3, the DNA is TGTGCCAGCAGTGAAATCCGGAGCTCTGGAAACACCATATATTTT. Residues: CASSEIRSSGNTIYF. Complete variable domain (other parts from reference TRBV2 and TRBJ1-3): EPEVTQTPSHQVTQMGQEVILRCVPISNHLYFYWYRQILGQKVEFLVSFYNNEISEKSEIFDDQFSVERPDGSNFTLKIRSTKLEDSAMYFCASSEIRSSGNTIYFGEGSWLTVV.

The CDR3 sequence: CASSLGFLRWTSGYNEQFF. The CDR3 DNA reads as TGTGCCAGCAGCTTAGGCTTTCTTCGCTGGACTAGCGGATACAATGAGCAGTTCTTC. The chain combines TRBV7-9 with TRBJ2-1, with 10 positions matching TRBD2. The J segment lost 4 bases and the V segment lost 1 base, leaving 13 bases of the junction unmatched. The CDR3 sequence is 19 residues long. Germline V gene sequence: CDR1 SEHNR, CDR2 FQNEAQ (reference sequence). Complete variable domain (other parts from reference TRBV7-9 and TRBJ2-1): DTGVSQNPRHKITKRGQNVTFRCDPISEHNRLYWYRQTLGQGPEFLTYFQNEAQLEKSRLLSDRFSAERPKGSFSTLEIQRTEQGDSAMYLCASSLGFLRWTSGYNEQFFGPGTRLTVL.

The chain combines TRBV2 with TRBJ1-5; D remains ambiguous. The length of the CDR3 is 14 residues. Germline CDR1 SNHLY, CDR2 FYNNEI. Trimming took 3 bases from V and 16 from J, leaving 22 bases between them. For the CDR3, the DNA is TGTGCCAGCAGTGACCCAGGTTGGAATGACGGCAAACATTTT. Protein product: CASSDPGWNDGKHF.

The chain joins TRBV7-2 to TRBJ2-5; 8 nucleotides align to TRBD2. V trimming: 1 base; J trimming: 4 bases; junction bases outside the gene matches: 8. This CDR3 contains 16 residues. Germline V gives CDR1 SGHTA, CDR2 FQGNSA. CDR3 amino acids: CASSLESSGSGETQYF. CDR3 in DNA: TGTGCCAGCAGCTTAGAGTCCAGCGGGAGCGGAGAGACCCAGTACTTC.

This clone was picked up a small number of times. Written as DNA, the CDR3 is TGTGCCAGCAGTTACTCGAAGGGGTCGTGGGACACTGAAGCTTTCTTT. Translating gives CASSYSKGSWDTEAFF. The chain joins TRBV6-2 or TRBV6-3 to TRBJ1-1; D perhaps matches TRBD1 (5 bases). Deletions cut 0 bases from V and 3 bases from J, with 14 bases between. Germline V gene lookup returns CDR1 MNHEY and CDR2 SVGEGT. The CDR3 spans 16 residues.